This T cell receptor (beta chain) was profiled in a study of cytomegalovirus exposure and HLA in healthy donors. Donors were ostensibly healthy at sampling, although undocumented immune exposures were probable. Whole-study findings and limits: A later analysis showed HLA-associated TCR beta chains outstripping equally common others in clonal expansion.

In the PCR, 60 Vbeta and 13 Jbeta primers were used. The protocol was immunoSEQ multiplex PCR, while the TCRdb copy is restricted to in-frame clones and leaves out a portion. Altogether 150,000 to 200,000 clones are present, 76% being singletons, with the ten largest covering around 3%. CDR1 is SGHVS and CDR2 is FNYEAQ in the germline V gene. The CDR3 contains 16 residues. Trimming took 3 bases from V and 1 from J; bases not matched to a gene: 4. On this clone: Its antigen is unknown.

The sequence was collected from a male donor in good health and CMV-seronegative. The sequenced sample was PBMCs. The rearrangement links TRBV7-6 to TRBJ2-2, with 8 bases fitting TRBD2. CDR3 coding DNA: TGTGCCAGCAGCTTGGAGAGCGGGGGGAACACCGGGGAGCTGTTTTTT. Translating it yields CASSLESGGNTGELFF.